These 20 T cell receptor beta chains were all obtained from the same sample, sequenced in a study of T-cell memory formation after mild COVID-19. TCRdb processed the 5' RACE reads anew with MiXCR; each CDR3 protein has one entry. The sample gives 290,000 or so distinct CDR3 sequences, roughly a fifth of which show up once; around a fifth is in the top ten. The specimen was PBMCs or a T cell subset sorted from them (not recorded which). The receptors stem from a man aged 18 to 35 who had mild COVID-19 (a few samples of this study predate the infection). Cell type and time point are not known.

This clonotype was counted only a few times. CDR3 DNA: TGTGCCAGCAGCTTAGCGTGGAGACAGGGAAAAGCTTTCTTT. Translating it yields CASSLAWRQGKAFF. The chain combines TRBV7-6 with TRBJ1-1; the match to TRBD1 covers 7 bases. Per the germline V gene, CDR1 is SGHVS and CDR2 is FNYEAQ. Unmatched junction bases numbered 7, after V lost 0 bases and J lost 9 bases. The CDR3 length is 14 residues.

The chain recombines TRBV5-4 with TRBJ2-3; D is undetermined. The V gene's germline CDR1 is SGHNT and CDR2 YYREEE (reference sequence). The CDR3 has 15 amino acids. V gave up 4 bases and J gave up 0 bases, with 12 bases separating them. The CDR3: CASSAVPRSTDTQYF. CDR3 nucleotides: TGTGCCAGCAGCGCCGTTCCAAGGAGCACAGATACGCAGTATTTT.

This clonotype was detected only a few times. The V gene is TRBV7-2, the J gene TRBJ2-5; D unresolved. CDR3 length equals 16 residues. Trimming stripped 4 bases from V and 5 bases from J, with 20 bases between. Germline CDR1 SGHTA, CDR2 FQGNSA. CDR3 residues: CASSYYKPTGRETQYF. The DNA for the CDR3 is TGTGCCAGCAGCTATTATAAGCCCACCGGGCGGGAGACCCAGTACTTC.

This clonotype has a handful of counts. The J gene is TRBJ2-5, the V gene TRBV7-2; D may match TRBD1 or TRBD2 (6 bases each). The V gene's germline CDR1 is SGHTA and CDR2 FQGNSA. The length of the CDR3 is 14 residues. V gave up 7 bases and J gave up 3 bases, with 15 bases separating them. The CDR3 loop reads CASTLTGDKETQYF. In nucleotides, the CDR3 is TGTGCCAGCACCTTGACGGGGGACAAAGAGACCCAGTACTTC.

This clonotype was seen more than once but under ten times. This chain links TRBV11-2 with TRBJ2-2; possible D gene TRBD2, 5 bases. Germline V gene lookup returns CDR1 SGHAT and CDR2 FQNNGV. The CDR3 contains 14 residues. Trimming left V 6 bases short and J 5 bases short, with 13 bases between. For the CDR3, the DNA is TGTGCCAGCAGTTCAGAGGGCCTGACCGGGGAGCTGTTTTTT. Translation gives CASSSEGLTGELFF.

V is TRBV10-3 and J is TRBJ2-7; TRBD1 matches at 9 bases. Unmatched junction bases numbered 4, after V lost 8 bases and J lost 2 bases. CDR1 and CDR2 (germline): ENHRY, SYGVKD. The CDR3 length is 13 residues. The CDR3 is CAIGDRETYEQYF. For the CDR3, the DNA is TGTGCCATCGGGGACAGGGAGACCTACGAGCAGTACTTC.

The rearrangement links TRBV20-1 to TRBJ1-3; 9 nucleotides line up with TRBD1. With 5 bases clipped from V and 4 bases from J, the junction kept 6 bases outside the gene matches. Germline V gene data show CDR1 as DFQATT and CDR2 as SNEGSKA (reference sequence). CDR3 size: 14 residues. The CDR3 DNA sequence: TGCAGTGCTCAACAGGGGGCAGGAGGAAACACCATATATTTT. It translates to CSAQQGAGGNTIYF.

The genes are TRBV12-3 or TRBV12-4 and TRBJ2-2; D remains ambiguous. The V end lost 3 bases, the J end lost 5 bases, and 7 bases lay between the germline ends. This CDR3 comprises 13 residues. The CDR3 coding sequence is TGTGCCAGCAGTTTCATGAGAACCGGGGAGCTGTTTTTT. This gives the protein CASSFMRTGELFF.

CDR3 loop: CASHTGTNSNQPQHF. The CDR3 DNA sequence: TGTGCCAGCCACACCGGGACCAATAGCAATCAGCCCCAGCATTTT. The rearrangement links TRBV19 to TRBJ1-5, with D maybe TRBD1 (5 bases). Germline values: CDR1 LNHDA, CDR2 SQIVND (reference sequence). CDR3 length: 15 amino acids. Trimming removed 9 bases from V and 0 bases from J, with 15 bases in between.

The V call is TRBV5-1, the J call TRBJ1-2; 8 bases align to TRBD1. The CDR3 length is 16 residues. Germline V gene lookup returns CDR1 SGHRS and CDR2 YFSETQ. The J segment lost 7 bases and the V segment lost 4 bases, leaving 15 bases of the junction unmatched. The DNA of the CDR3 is TGCGCCAGCAGCCCTTCTACCGGGACAGGTTCCTCTGGCTACACCTTC. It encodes CASSPSTGTGSSGYTF.

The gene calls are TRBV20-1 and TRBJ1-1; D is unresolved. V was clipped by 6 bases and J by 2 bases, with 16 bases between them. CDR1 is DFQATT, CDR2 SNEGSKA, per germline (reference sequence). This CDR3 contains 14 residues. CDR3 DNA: TGCAGTGCCTTAGTAGGGCGCGGTAACACTGAAGCTTTCTTT. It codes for CSALVGRGNTEAFF.

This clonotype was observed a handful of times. This CDR3 reads CASSLGGGQTYSYEQYF. CDR3 bases: TGTGCCAGCAGCTTAGGGGGGGGACAGACTTACTCCTACGAGCAGTACTTC. The V and J genes are TRBV7-2 and TRBJ2-7; D assignment may be TRBD1 or TRBD2 (7 bases each). Germline V gives CDR1 SGHTA, CDR2 FQGNSA. Trimming cost V 1 base and J 0 bases, with 16 bases left between them. The CDR3 has 17 amino acids.

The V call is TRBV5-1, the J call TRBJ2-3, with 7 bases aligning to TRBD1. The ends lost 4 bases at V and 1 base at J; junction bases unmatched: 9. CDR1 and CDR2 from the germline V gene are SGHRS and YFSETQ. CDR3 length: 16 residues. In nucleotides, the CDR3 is TGCGCCAGCAGCCTGCGACAGGGAAGGGGCACAGATACGCAGTATTTT. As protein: CASSLRQGRGTDTQYF.

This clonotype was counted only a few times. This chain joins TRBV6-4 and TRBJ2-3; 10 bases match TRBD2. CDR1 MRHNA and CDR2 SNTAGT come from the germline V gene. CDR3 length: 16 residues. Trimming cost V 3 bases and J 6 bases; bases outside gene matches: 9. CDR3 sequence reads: CASSESSGGQLDTQYF. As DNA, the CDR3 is TGTGCCAGCAGTGAGTCTAGCGGGGGCCAACTTGATACGCAGTATTTT.

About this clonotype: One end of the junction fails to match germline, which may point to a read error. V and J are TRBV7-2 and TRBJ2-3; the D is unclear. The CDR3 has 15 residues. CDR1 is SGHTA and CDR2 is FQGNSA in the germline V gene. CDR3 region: CASSFRLDGTYTQYF. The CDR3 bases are TGTGCCAGCAGCTTCCGGCTAGACGGCACATATACGCAGTATTTT.

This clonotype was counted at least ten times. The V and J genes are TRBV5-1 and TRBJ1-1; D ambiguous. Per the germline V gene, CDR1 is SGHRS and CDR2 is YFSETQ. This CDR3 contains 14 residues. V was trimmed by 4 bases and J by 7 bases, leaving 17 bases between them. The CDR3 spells CASSPSWAADEAFF. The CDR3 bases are TGCGCCAGCAGCCCCAGTTGGGCGGCTGATGAAGCTTTCTTT.

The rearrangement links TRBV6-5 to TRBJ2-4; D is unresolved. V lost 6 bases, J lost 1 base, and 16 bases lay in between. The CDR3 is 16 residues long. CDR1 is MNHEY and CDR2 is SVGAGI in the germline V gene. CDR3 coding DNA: TGTGCCAGCAGCCCGATGATGCTGGGGGCCAAAAACATTCAGTACTTC. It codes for CASSPMMLGAKNIQYF.

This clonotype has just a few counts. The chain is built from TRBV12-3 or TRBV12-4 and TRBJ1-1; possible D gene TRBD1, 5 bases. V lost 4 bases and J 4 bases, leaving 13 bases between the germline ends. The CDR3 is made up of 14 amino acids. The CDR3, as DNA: TGTGCCAGCAGTTGGAGCCCTGGGGGCACTGAAGCTTTCTTT. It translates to CASSWSPGGTEAFF.

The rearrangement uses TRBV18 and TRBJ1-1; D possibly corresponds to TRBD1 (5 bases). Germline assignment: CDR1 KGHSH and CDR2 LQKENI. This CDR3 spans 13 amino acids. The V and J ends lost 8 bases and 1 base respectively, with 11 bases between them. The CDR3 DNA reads TGTGCCAGCCTGCGGGGCCGGAACACTGAAGCTTTCTTT. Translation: CASLRGRNTEAFF.

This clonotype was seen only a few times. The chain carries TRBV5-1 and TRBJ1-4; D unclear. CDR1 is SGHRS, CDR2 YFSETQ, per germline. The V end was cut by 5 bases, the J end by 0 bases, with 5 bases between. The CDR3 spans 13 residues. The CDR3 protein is CASRAATNEKLFF. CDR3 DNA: TGCGCCAGCAGAGCAGCAACTAATGAAAAACTGTTTTTT.